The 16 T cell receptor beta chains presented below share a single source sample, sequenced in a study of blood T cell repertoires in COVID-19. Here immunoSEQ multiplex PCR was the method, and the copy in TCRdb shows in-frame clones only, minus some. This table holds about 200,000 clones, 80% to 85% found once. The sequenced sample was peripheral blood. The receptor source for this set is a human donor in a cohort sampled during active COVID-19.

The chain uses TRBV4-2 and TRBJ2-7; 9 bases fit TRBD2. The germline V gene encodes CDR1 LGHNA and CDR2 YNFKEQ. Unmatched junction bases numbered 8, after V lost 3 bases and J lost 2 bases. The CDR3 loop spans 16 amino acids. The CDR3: CASSQSSAGGTYEQYF. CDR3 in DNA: TGTGCCAGCAGCCAGAGCTCGGCGGGAGGGACCTACGAGCAGTACTTC.

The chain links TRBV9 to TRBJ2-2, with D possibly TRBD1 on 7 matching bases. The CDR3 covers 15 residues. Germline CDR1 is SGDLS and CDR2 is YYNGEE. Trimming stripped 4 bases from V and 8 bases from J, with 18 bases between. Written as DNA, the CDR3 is TGTGCCAGCAGCATCCAGGGGGGAGTAACTGGGGAGCTGTTTTTT. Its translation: CASSIQGGVTGELFF.

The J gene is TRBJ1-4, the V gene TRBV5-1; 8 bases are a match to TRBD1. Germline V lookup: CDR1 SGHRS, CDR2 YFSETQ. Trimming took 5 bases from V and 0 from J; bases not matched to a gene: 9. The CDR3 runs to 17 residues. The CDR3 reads CASSFGTGRATNEKLFF. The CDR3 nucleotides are TGCGCCAGCAGTTTCGGGACAGGACGGGCAACTAATGAAAAACTGTTTTTT.

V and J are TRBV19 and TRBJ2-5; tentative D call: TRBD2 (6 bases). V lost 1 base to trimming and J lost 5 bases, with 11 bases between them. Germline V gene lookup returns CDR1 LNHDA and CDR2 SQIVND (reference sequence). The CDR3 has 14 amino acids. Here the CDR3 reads CASSIGTTPETQYF. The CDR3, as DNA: TGTGCCAGTAGTATAGGGACTACCCCGGAGACCCAGTACTTC.

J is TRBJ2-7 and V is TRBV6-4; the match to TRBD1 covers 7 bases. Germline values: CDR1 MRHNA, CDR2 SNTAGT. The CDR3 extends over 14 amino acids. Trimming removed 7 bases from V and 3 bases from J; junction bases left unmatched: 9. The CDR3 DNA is TGTGCCAGCACCTTGGGGGACAGTAGCTACGAGCAGTACTTC. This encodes CASTLGDSSYEQYF.

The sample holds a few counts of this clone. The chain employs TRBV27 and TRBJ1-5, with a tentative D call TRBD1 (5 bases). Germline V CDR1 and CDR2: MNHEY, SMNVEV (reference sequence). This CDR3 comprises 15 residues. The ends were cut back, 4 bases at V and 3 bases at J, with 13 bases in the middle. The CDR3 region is CASSSSGLNNQPQHF. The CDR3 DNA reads TGTGCCAGCAGTTCCTCAGGGTTAAACAATCAGCCCCAGCATTTT.

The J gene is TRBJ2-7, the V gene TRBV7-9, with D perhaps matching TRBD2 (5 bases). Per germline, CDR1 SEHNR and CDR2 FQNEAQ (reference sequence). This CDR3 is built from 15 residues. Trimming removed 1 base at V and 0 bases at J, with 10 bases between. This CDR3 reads CASSLERRSSYEQYF. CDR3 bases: TGTGCCAGCAGCTTAGAGCGGAGGAGCTCCTACGAGCAGTACTTC.

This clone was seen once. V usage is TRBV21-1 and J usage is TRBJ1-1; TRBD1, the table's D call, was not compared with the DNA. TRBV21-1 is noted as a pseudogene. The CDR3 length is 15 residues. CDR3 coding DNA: TGTGCCAGCAGCCACCGGGACAGAAGAACCACTGAAGCTTTCTTT. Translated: CASSHRDRRTTEAFF.

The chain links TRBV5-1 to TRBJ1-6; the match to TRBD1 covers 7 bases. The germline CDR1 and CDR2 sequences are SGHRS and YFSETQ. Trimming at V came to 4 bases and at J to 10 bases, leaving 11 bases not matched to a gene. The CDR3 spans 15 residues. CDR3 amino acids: CASSPGQVFWSPLHF. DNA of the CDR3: TGCGCCAGCAGCCCAGGACAGGTTTTTTGGTCACCCCTCCACTTT.

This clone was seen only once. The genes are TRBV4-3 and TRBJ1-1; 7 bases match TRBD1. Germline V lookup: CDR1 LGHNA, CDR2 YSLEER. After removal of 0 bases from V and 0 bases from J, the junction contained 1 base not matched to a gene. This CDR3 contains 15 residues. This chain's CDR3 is CASSQETGMNTEAFF. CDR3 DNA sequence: TGCGCCAGCAGCCAAGAGACAGGGATGAACACTGAAGCTTTCTTT.

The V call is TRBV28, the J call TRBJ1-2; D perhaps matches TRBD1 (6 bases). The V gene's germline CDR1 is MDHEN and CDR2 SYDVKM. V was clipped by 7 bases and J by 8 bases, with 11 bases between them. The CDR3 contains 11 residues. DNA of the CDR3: TGTGCCAGCAACTACAGGGACGGCTACACCTTC. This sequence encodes CASNYRDGYTF.

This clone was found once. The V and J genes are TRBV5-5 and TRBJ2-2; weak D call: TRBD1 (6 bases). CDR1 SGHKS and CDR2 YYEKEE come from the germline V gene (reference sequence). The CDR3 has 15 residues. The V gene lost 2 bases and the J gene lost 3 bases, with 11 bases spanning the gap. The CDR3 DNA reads TGTGCCAGCAGCTTCTCGGACAGATACACCGGGGAGCTGTTTTTT. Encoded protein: CASSFSDRYTGELFF. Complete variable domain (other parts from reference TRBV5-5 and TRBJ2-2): DAGVTQSPTHLIKTRGQQVTLRCSPISGHKSVSWYQQVLGQGPQFIFQYYEKEERGRGNFPDRFSARQFPNYSSELNVNALLLGDSALYLCASSFSDRYTGELFFGEGSRLTVL.

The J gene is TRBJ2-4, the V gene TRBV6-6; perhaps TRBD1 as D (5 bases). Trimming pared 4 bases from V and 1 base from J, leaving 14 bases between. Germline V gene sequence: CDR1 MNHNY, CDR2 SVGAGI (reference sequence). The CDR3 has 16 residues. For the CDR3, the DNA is TGTGCCAGCAGTTCAACGACAGCCCTGGCCAAAAACATTCAGTACTTC. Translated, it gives CASSSTTALAKNIQYF.

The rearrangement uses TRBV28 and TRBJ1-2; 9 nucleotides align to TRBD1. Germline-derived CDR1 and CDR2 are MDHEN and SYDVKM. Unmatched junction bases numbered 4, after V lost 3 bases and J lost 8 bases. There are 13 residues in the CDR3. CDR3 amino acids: CASSFGTGRGYTF. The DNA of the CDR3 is TGTGCCAGCAGTTTCGGGACAGGGAGGGGCTACACCTTC.

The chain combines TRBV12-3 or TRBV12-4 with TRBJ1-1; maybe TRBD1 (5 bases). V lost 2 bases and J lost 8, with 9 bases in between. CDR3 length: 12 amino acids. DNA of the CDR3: TGTGCCAGCAGTTTATCAGGGATCGAAGCTTTCTTT. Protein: CASSLSGIEAFF.

Here the CDR3 DNA reads TGTGCCAGCAGCACCCGGGGGACTACTAGGTACGAGCAGTACTTC. Translated, it gives CASSTRGTTRYEQYF. The chain recombines TRBV28 with TRBJ2-7; 7 bases agree with TRBD2. V shed 6 bases and J 4 bases; nucleotides not matched to a gene: 12. Germline loops: CDR1 MDHEN, CDR2 SYDVKM. The CDR3 is 15 amino acids.